The TCR beta chain described here comes from a study of PD-1 blockade in classical Hodgkin lymphoma. Study-level background: Intravenous delivery of nivolumab at 3 mg/kg to patients occurred every 2 weeks.

Time point given: cycle 4 day 1 (C4D1), after 6 weeks of nivolumab. Every single patient, without exception, relapsed after autologous stem cell transplantation, and brentuximab vedotin exposure varied. Produced via immunoSEQ multiplex PCR; TCRdb's table is partial and in-frame only. This table holds tens of thousands of clones, more than 70% found once. In regard to this clone: The antigen remains unidentified.

Study-wide points: Whereas CD4+ TCR diversity had risen significantly by C4D1, CD8+ TCR diversity had not. Complete responders showed a baseline diversity that resembled the diversity of newly diagnosed patients. Reports described newly diagnosed patients as having lower baseline TCR diversity than healthy donors.

Losses at the gene ends were 9 bases for V and 12 bases for J; bases not matched to a gene: 27. The CDR3 totals 16 residues. Germline loops: CDR1 SGHDT, CDR2 YYEEEE. The sample here was peripheral blood mononuclear cells (PBMCs), taken before the fourth cycle of nivolumab. The receptor's source is a human donor with classical Hodgkin lymphoma. This chain joins TRBV5-6 and TRBJ2-7; 7 nucleotides line up with TRBD2. CDR3 DNA: TGTGCCATCCTGGGAGGAGCGGAAGGGAGGGGCTTGAGGTGGTACTTC. This sequence encodes CAILGGAEGRGLRWYF.